Below, 2 T cell receptor beta chains from the same sample are listed, as sequenced in a study of T cell responses to AZD1222 COVID-19 vaccine. TCRdb's copy holds only in-frame clones and misses some; the assay was immunoSEQ multiplex PCR. The sample has roughly 140,000 clones; about 92% are singletons. Sequencing was performed on peripheral blood, taken on day 0 of AZD1222 vaccination. These TCRs come from an adult in good health.

With respect to this clone: Other DNA sequences within the sample encode an identical CDR3. This rearrangement joins TRBV5-5 to TRBJ1-3, with D possibly matching TRBD1 (5 bases). CDR3 size: 16 residues. V was clipped by 4 bases and J by 0 bases, with 14 bases between them. In germline, CDR1 is SGHKS, CDR2 YYEKEE (reference sequence). The CDR3 here is CASSRTRDDSGNTIYF. As DNA, the CDR3 is TGTGCCAGCAGCAGGACGAGGGACGACTCTGGAAACACCATATATTTT.

The CDR3 reads CASSLGSPGPVTIYF. The CDR3, as DNA: TGTGCCAGCAGCTTGGGTTCTCCGGGTCCGGTCACCATATATTTT. This chain joins TRBV7-9 and TRBJ1-3; D gene ambiguous. The CDR3 extends over 15 amino acids. Germline V lookup: CDR1 SEHNR, CDR2 FQNEAQ (reference sequence). V gave up 3 bases and J gave up 9 bases, with 18 bases separating them.